Below are 18 T cell receptor beta chains sequenced from a single sample in a study of OX40 agonist ivuxolimab in advanced cancers. Profiling relied on immunoSEQ multiplex PCR, and the TCRdb table lists in-frame clones only, not all of them. The sample contains around 69,000 clones, 85% of which appear only once. Sequences were derived from CD4+ or CD8+ T cells sorted from blood, sampled in a trial of the OX40 agonist ivuxolimab. These receptors came from an adult with an advanced solid tumor such as melanoma, head and neck, liver or kidney cancer.

This rearrangement joins TRBV9 to TRBJ1-3, with no clear D. CDR1 is SGDLS, CDR2 YYNGEE, per germline. The CDR3 sequence is 14 residues long. Trimming shortened V by 0 bases and J by 0 bases, and 4 bases separated the two germline ends. CDR3 bases: TGTGCCAGCAGCGTAGAAGGCTCTGGAAACACCATATATTTT. It codes for CASSVEGSGNTIYF.

The rearrangement joins TRBV7-2 to TRBJ1-3; D unclear. This CDR3 has 16 amino acids. CDR1 is SGHTA, CDR2 FQGNSA, per germline. Trimming stripped 3 bases from V and 2 bases from J, with 14 bases between. DNA of the CDR3: TGTGCCAGCAGCTTTAACGTTCCGCTTACTGGAAACACCATATATTTT. Its protein is CASSFNVPLTGNTIYF.

The chain joins TRBV5-4 to TRBJ1-6, with D perhaps matching TRBD1 (6 bases). From germline, CDR1 is SGHNT and CDR2 YYREEE (reference sequence). V was cut by 7 bases and J by 9 bases, with 20 bases left in between. The length of the CDR3 is 15 residues. CDR3: CASAPGGGLGSPLHF. DNA of the CDR3: TGTGCCAGCGCGCCCGGGGGGGGCTTAGGTTCACCCCTCCACTTT.

This clone was recorded once. This sequence joins TRBV4-1 and TRBJ2-7; D ambiguous. CDR1 is MGHRA, CDR2 YSYEKL, per germline. There are 13 residues in the CDR3. V was trimmed by 0 bases and J by 3 bases, leaving 6 bases between them. The DNA for the CDR3 is TGCGCCAGCAGCCAAGAATACAGCTACGAGCAGTACTTC. Translated: CASSQEYSYEQYF.

On this clone: The sample has other DNA sequences that encode this CDR3 too. The V and J genes are TRBV11-3 and TRBJ2-3; D remains ambiguous. V lost 5 bases to trimming and J lost 0 bases, with 9 bases between them. There are 14 residues in the CDR3. Germline CDR1 and CDR2: SGHNT and YENEEA. The CDR3 region has the DNA TGTGCCAGCAGCCTAACCTCTAGCACAGATACGCAGTATTTT. This encodes CASSLTSSTDTQYF.

The CDR3 loop reads CASSVLAGRNNEQFF. Written as DNA, the CDR3 is TGTGCCAGCAGCGTTCTAGCGGGAAGGAACAATGAGCAGTTCTTC. This chain connects TRBV9 to TRBJ2-1, with 9 bases identical to TRBD2. V shed 2 bases and J 5 bases; nucleotides not matched to a gene: 5. This CDR3 spans 15 amino acids. In germline, CDR1 is SGDLS, CDR2 YYNGEE. The full variable domain, in which reference TRBV9 and TRBJ2-1 provide the parts outside the CDR3, is DSGVTQTPKHLITATGQRVTLRCSPRSGDLSVYWYQQSLDQGLQFLIQYYNGEERAKGNILERFSAQQFPDLHSELNLSSLELGDSALYFCASSVLAGRNNEQFFGPGTRLTVL.

The genes are TRBV6-6 and TRBJ2-1, with 7 nucleotides matching TRBD2. V gave up 2 bases and J gave up 1 base; unmatched junction bases: 2. This CDR3 comprises 15 residues. Germline lookup yields CDR1 MNHNY and CDR2 SVGAGI (reference sequence). The CDR3 sequence: CASSYAGDSYNEQFF. The CDR3 coding sequence is TGTGCCAGCAGTTACGCGGGAGATTCCTACAATGAGCAGTTCTTC.

The chain recombines TRBV6-5 with TRBJ1-5; 12 positions match TRBD1. The CDR3 has 15 amino acids. Germline V CDR1 and CDR2: MNHEY, SVGAGI. V trimming: 6 bases; J trimming: 3 bases; junction bases outside the gene matches: 3. The chain's CDR3 is CASSGTGGFNQPQHF. CDR3 DNA sequence: TGTGCCAGCAGCGGGACAGGGGGCTTCAATCAGCCCCAGCATTTT.

The chain is built from TRBV9 and TRBJ2-3; 7 positions match TRBD2. Germline assignment: CDR1 SGDLS and CDR2 YYNGEE. The CDR3 extends over 15 amino acids. Unmatched junction bases numbered 8, after V lost 1 base and J lost 6 bases. CDR3: CASSVLTGGGDTQYF. The CDR3, as DNA: TGTGCCAGCAGCGTACTGACGGGGGGAGGGGATACGCAGTATTTT.

The rearrangement links TRBV4-3 to TRBJ1-2; TRBD1 aligns across 7 bases. Germline assignment: CDR1 LGHNA and CDR2 YSLEER. The CDR3 has 15 amino acids. Trimming cost V 0 bases and J 5 bases; bases outside gene matches: 6. The CDR3 DNA reads as TGCGCCAGCAGCCAAGAATGGCAGGGGGGTTATGGCTACACCTTC. Its translation is CASSQEWQGGYGYTF.

CDR3: CASSLGGTNTGELFF. The CDR3 coding sequence is TGCGCCAGCAGCTTGGGGGGGACGAACACCGGGGAGCTGTTTTTT. The J gene is TRBJ2-2, the V gene TRBV5-1, with D tentatively TRBD1 or TRBD2 (5 bases each). Germline assignment: CDR1 SGHRS and CDR2 YFSETQ. The V end was cut by 0 bases, the J end by 0 bases, with 6 bases between. The CDR3 totals 15 residues.

The rearrangement uses TRBV6-1 and TRBJ1-2, with a possible D match to TRBD1 (5 bases). Trimming removed 7 bases from V and 8 bases from J, with 14 bases in between. Germline loops: CDR1 MNHNS, CDR2 SASEGT. The CDR3 is 12 residues long. CDR3 in DNA: TGTGCCAGCACTTTAGACAGAAAGGGCTACACCTTC. As protein: CASTLDRKGYTF.

The J gene is TRBJ1-2, the V gene TRBV30, with no clear D. Germline V gene sequence: CDR1 GTSNPN, CDR2 SVGIG (reference sequence). V lost 2 bases and J lost 8, with 9 bases in between. The CDR3 is 11 amino acids. DNA for the CDR3: TGTGCCTGGAGTCCCGGGGTCGGCTACACCTTC. As protein: CAWSPGVGYTF. The variable domain in full, completed from reference TRBV30 and TRBJ1-2, reads SQTIHQWPATLVQPVGSPLSLECTVEGTSNPNLYWYRQAAGRGLQLLFYSVGIGQISSEVPQNLSASRPQDRQFILSSKKLLLSDSGFYLCAWSPGVGYTFGSGTRLTVV.

The chain employs TRBV5-1 and TRBJ1-5; D uncertain. There are 13 residues in the CDR3. The germline gives CDR1 SGHRS, CDR2 YFSETQ. V gave up 0 bases and J gave up 6 bases, with 7 bases separating them. DNA of the CDR3: TGCGCCAGCAGCTTGGGCTTCAGTCAGCCCCAGCATTTT. It is translated as CASSLGFSQPQHF.

J is TRBJ1-1 and V is TRBV2; the D gene is possibly TRBD1 (5 bases). The CDR3 runs 14 residues. V was cut by 5 bases and J by 6 bases, with 16 bases left in between. The germline CDR1 and CDR2 sequences are SNHLY and FYNNEI. The CDR3 DNA follows: TGTGCCAGCAGTTCCTCCCCTCAGGGCGCTGAAGCTTTCTTT. Its protein is CASSSSPQGAEAFF.

This sequence joins TRBV6-6 and TRBJ1-1, with TRBD1 as a possible D gene (5 bases). The CDR3 is made up of 14 amino acids. With 2 bases removed from V and 1 base from J, the gap between germline ends came to 8 bases. CDR1 and CDR2 (germline): MNHNY, SVGAGI (reference sequence). The CDR3 reads CASSYGQTNTEAFF. The CDR3 nucleotides are TGTGCCAGCAGTTACGGACAAACGAACACTGAAGCTTTCTTT.

This clone appeared a single time. The chain is built from TRBV28 and TRBJ2-1; D possibly uses TRBD1 or TRBD2 (5 bases each). This CDR3 has 15 amino acids. V lost 5 bases to trimming and J lost 4 bases, with 15 bases between them. Per germline, CDR1 MDHEN and CDR2 SYDVKM. The CDR3 is CASSKAGTGYNEQFF. The DNA of the CDR3 is TGTGCCAGCAGTAAGGCCGGGACGGGATACAATGAGCAGTTCTTC.

This chain uses TRBV5-6 with TRBJ1-5; TRBD1 matches 10 bases. V shed 3 bases, J shed 6 bases, and the junction held 3 bases outside the gene matches. Germline assignment: CDR1 SGHDT and CDR2 YYEEEE. The CDR3 runs to 14 residues. The CDR3 here is CASSSRDRGQPQHF. CDR3 nucleotide sequence: TGTGCCAGCAGCTCCCGGGACAGGGGTCAGCCCCAGCATTTT.